One sample yielded the 6 T cell receptor beta chains listed below, sequenced in a study of CDR3 diversity in severe acne (dated by TCRdb to about 2019). The receptor library was made with PCR. Instrument used: Illumina HiSeq 2000. The public reads were reanalyzed by TCRdb: fastp trimming at Q25, MiXCR alignment, in-frame beta chains only. Each CDR3 protein appears once, grouped with its most common genes and DNA. Counted in this sample were about 84,000 distinct CDR3 sequences; around 49% of them appeared once. The biggest ten clones account for about 13% of the sample. The sample taken for sequencing was blood. Receptors were obtained from a male donor in good health, without acne.

J is TRBJ2-7 and V is TRBV2, with 7 bases identical to TRBD1. V lost 8 bases, J lost 6 bases, and 7 bases stayed unmatched. This CDR3 has 12 amino acids. CDR1 and CDR2 from the germline V gene are SNHLY and FYNNEI. This CDR3 reads CASRQGYGEQYF. The CDR3 region has the DNA TGTGCCAGCCGACAGGGATATGGCGAGCAGTACTTC.

Of note for this clonotype: It is unclear where the CDR3 begins or ends on the DNA, so no DNA is shown, and the CDR3 is as TCRdb lists it. The V gene is TRBV6-5, the J gene TRBJ2-5; the DNA was not used to check the table's D call, TRBD1. Germline V lookup: CDR1 MNHEY, CDR2 SVGAGI. From its first to its last residue, the CDR3 has 21 amino acids. This chain's CDR3 is CASMKTYGYTFGSGTQETQYF.

The chain has TRBV25-1 and TRBJ2-5; 7 bases line up with TRBD2. There are 16 residues in the CDR3. In germline, CDR1 is MGHDK, CDR2 SYGVNS. With V trimmed by 10 bases and J by 3 bases, 17 bases remained unmatched. Written as DNA, the CDR3 is TGTGCCACCCGAGGAGGGTCCTCCCTAGCGGAAGAGACCCAGTACTTC. Its translation: CATRGGSSLAEETQYF. The full variable domain, rest sourced from reference TRBV25-1 and TRBJ2-5, is EADIYQTPRYLVIGTGKKITLECSQTMGHDKMYWYQQDPGMELHLIHYSYGVNSTEKGDLSSESTVSRIRTEHFPLTLESARPSHTSQYLCATRGGSSLAEETQYFGPGTRLLVL.

Remarks on this clonotype: One end of the junction fails to match germline, which may point to a read error. The chain combines TRBV6-6 with TRBJ2-5; tentative D call: TRBD1 (6 bases). Matching the DNA end better, TRBJ2-7 makes the J call doubtful. The length of the CDR3 is 14 residues. CDR1 MNHNY and CDR2 SVGAGI come from the germline V gene (reference sequence). The CDR3 nucleotides are TGTGCCGGCAGTCCCCCCGGACAGATCTACGAGCAGTACTTC. It specifies CAGSPPGQIYEQYF.

The chain joins TRBV20-1 to TRBJ1-1; D possibly corresponds to TRBD1 (5 bases). CDR3 length: 17 residues. Trimming stripped 0 bases from V and 3 bases from J, with 20 bases between. Germline V gives CDR1 DFQATT, CDR2 SNEGSKA (reference sequence). CDR3 residues: CSARDLGLGGGYTEAFF. In DNA, the CDR3 is TGCAGTGCTAGAGATCTGGGTTTGGGGGGAGGATACACTGAAGCTTTCTTT.

The CDR3 sequence is CASSGTGGTNEQFF. The CDR3 DNA reads as TGCGCCAGCAGCGGGACAGGGGGCACCAATGAGCAGTTCTTC. The V and J genes are TRBV5-1 and TRBJ2-1; 12 bases line up with TRBD1. V lost 4 bases and J lost 6; bases outside the gene matches: 2. Germline values: CDR1 SGHRS, CDR2 YFSETQ. This CDR3 has 14 residues.